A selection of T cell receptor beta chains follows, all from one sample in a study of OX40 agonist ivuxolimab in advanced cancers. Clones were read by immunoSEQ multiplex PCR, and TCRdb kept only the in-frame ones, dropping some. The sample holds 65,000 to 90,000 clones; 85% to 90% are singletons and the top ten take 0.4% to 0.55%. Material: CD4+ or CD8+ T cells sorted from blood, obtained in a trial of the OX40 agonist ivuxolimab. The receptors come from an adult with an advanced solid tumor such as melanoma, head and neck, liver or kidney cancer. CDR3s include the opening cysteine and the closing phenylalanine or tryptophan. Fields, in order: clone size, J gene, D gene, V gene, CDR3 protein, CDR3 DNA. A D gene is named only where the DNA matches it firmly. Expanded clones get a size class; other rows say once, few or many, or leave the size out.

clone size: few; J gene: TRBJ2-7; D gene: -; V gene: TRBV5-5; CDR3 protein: CASSSIGGTPSSYEQYF; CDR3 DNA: TGTGCCAGCAGCTCCATAGGGGGGACACCGAGCTCCTACGAGCAGTACTTC
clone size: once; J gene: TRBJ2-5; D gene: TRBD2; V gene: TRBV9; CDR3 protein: CASSVDAGGEKTQYF; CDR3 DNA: TGTGCCAGCAGCGTAGACGCGGGAGGGGAGAAGACCCAGTACTTC
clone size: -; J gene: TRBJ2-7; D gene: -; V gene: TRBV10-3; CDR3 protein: CATGEIREQYF; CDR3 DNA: TGTGCCACCGGGGAGATACGGGAGCAGTACTTC
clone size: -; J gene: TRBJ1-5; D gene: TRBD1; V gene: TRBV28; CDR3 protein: CASRPTGGNQPQHF; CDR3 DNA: TGTGCCAGCAGGCCGACAGGGGGCAATCAGCCCCAGCATTTT
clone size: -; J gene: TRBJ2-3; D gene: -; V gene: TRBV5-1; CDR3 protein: CASSFRHQASDTQYF; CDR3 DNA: TGCGCCAGCAGCTTTCGGCATCAGGCGTCAGATACGCAGTATTTT
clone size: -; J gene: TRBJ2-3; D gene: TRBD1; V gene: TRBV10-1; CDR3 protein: CASSRDRAPDTQYF; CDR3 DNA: TGCGCCAGCAGCCGGGACAGGGCCCCCGATACGCAGTATTTT
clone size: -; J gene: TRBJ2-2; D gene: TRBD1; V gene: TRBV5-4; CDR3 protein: CASSLGTGVNTGELFF; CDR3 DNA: TGTGCCAGCAGCTTGGGAACAGGGGTTAACACCGGGGAGCTGTTTTTT
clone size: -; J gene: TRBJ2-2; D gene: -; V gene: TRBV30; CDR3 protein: CASSLGTDNTGELFF; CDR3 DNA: TGTGCCTCAAGTTTAGGGACGGATAACACCGGGGAGCTGTTTTTT
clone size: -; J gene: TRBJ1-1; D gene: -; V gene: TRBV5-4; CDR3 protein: CASSPEPPGSAFF; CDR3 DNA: TGTGCCAGCAGCCCGGAACCCCCCGGGTCGGCTTTCTTT
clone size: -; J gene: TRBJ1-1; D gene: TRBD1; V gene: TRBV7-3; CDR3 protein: CASSLTGPNTEAFF; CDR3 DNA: TGTGCCAGCAGCTTGACAGGGCCCAACACTGAAGCTTTCTTT
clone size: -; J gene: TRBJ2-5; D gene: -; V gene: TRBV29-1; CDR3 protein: CSVALGLASGTQYF; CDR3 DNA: TGCAGCGTTGCCCTAGGGCTAGCGAGTGGGACCCAGTACTTC
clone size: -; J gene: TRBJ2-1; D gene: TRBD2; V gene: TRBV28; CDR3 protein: CASSSLGTSGQFF; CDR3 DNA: TGTGCCAGCAGTTCCCTAGGGACTAGCGGACAGTTCTTC
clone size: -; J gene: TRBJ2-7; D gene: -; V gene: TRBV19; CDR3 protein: CASSIGSSYEQYF; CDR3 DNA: TGTGCCAGTAGTATCGGTAGCTCCTACGAGCAGTACTTC
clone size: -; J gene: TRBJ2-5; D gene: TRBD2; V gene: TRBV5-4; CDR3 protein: CASSNPGLAGVGKETQYF; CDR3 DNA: TGTGCCAGCAGCAATCCGGGACTAGCGGGAGTGGGGAAGGAGACCCAGTACTTC
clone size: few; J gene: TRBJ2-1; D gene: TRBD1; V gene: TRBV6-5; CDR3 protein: CASSYSPGQGEQFF; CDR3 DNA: TGTGCCAGCAGTTACTCGCCCGGACAGGGGGAGCAGTTCTTC
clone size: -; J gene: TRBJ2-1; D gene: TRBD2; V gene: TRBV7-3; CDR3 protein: CASSATSGSKLNEQFF; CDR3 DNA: TGTGCCAGCAGCGCGACTAGCGGGTCTAAGTTGAATGAGCAGTTCTTC
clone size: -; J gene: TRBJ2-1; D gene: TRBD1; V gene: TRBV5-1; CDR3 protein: CASSLGQGLGHEQFF; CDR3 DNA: TGCGCCAGCAGCTTAGGACAGGGTCTGGGGCATGAGCAGTTCTTC
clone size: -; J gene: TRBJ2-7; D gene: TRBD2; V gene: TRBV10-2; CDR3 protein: CASSPSALAGDEQYF; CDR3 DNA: TGCGCCAGCAGCCCTAGTGCACTAGCGGGAGATGAGCAGTACTTC
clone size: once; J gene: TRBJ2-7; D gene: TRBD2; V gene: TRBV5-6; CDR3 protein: CASSPSGGLEQYF; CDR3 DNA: TGTGCCAGCAGCCCGTCGGGGGGTCTCGAGCAGTACTTC
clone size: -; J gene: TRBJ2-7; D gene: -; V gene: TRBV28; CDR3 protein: CASSRSTGAGIYF; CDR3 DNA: TGTGCCAGCAGCCGGTCCACAGGGGCGGGAATATACTTC
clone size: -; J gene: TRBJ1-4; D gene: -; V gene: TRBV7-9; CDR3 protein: CASSLTDILFF; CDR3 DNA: TGTGCCAGCAGCTTAACGGATATACTGTTTTTT
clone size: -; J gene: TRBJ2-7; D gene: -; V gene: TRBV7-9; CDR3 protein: CASSSAHTPYEQYF; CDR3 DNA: TGTGCCAGCAGCTCAGCCCATACCCCCTACGAGCAGTACTTC
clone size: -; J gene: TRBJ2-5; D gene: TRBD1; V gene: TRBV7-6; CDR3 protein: CASSTTGVETQYF; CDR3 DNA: TGTGCCAGCAGCACGACAGGGGTAGAGACCCAGTACTTC
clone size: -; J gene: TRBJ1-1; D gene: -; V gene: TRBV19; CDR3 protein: CASSIVVNGGMNTEAFF; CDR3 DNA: TGTGCCAGTAGTATTGTTGTGAACGGGGGGATGAACACTGAAGCTTTCTTT
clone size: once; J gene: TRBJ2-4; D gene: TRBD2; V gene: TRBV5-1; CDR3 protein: CASSLDPHPAGEAQYF; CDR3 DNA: TGCGCCAGCAGCTTGGATCCGCATCCGGCGGGAGAAGCTCAGTACTTC
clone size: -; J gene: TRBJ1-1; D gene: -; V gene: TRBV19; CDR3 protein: CASSMFSRQERPEAFF; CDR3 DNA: TGTGCCAGTAGTATGTTTTCGAGACAGGAAAGGCCTGAAGCTTTCTTT
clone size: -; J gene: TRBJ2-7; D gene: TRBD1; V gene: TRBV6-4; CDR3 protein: CASRVPGQENYEQYF; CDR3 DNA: TGTGCCAGCAGAGTACCGGGACAGGAAAACTACGAGCAGTACTTC
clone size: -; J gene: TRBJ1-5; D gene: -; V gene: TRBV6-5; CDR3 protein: CASNRAGQPQHF; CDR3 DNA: TGTGCCAGCAACAGGGCGGGACAGCCCCAGCATTTT
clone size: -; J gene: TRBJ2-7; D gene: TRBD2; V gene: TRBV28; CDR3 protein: CASSSSGSGKGEQYF; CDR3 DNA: TGTGCCAGCAGTTCAAGCGGGAGTGGTAAGGGCGAGCAGTACTTC
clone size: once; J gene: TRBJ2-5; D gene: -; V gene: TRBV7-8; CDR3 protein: CASSPTRYQETQYF; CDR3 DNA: TGTGCCAGCAGTCCAACACGGTACCAAGAGACCCAGTACTTC
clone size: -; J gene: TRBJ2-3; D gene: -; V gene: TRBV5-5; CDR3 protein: CASSWGTDTQYF; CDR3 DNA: TGTGCCAGCAGTTGGGGGACAGATACGCAGTATTTT
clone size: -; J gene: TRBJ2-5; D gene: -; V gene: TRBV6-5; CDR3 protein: CASSYTVQETQYF; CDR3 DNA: TGTGCCAGCAGTTACACGGTTCAAGAGACCCAGTACTTC
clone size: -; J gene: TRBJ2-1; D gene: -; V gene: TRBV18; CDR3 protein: CASSPPRVSYNEQFF; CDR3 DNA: TGTGCCAGCTCACCACCGAGGGTTTCCTACAATGAGCAGTTCTTC
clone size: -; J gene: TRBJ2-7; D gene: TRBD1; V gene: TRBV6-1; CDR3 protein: CASSPGTVVSEQYF; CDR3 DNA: TGTGCCAGCAGTCCAGGGACAGTGGTCTCCGAGCAGTACTTC
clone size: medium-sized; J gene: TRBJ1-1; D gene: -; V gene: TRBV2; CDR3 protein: CASSQGYTEAFF; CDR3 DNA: TGTGCCAGCAGTCAGGGGTACACTGAAGCTTTCTTT
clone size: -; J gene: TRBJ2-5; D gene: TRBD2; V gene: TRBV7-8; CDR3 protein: CASSLAGVAGVGQETQYF; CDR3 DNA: TGTGCCAGCAGCTTAGCGGGGGTAGCGGGAGTTGGCCAAGAGACCCAGTACTTC
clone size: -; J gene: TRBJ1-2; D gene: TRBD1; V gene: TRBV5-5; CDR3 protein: CASSYGTGIYGYTF; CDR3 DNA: TGTGCCAGCAGCTACGGGACAGGGATCTATGGCTACACCTTC
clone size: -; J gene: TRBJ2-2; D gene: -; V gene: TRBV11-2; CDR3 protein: CASSPRGANTGELFF; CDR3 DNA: TGTGCCAGCAGCCCCAGGGGGGCGAACACCGGGGAGCTGTTTTTT
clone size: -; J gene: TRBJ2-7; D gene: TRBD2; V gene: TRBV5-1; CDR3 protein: CASSSNPSGSGPGEQYF; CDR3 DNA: TGCGCCAGCAGCTCGAACCCTAGCGGGAGTGGGCCGGGCGAGCAGTACTTC
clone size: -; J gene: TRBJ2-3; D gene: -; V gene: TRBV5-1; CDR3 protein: CASSLGGGRADTQYF; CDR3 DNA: TGCGCCAGCAGCTTGGGTGGGGGGCGAGCAGATACGCAGTATTTT
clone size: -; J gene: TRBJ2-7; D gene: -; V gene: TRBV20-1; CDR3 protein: CSVAAAYEQYF; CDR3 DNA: TGCTCGGTAGCGGCCGCCTACGAGCAGTACTTC
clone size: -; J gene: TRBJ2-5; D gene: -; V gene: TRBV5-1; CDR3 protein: CASSLAPGVGVGETQYF; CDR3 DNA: TGCGCCAGCAGCTTGGCTCCGGGAGTGGGAGTAGGAGAGACCCAGTACTTC
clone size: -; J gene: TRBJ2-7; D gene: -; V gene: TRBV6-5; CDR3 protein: CASLTAQAGGEQYF; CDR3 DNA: TGTGCCAGCCTTACGGCACAGGCTGGGGGAGAGCAGTACTTC
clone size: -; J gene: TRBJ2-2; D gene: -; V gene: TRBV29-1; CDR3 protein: CSAAVAGTGELFF; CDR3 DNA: TGCAGCGCAGCGGTCGCGGGCACCGGGGAGCTGTTTTTT
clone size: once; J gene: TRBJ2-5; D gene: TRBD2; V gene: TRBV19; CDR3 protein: CASSNGLAGGETQYF; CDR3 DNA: TGTGCCAGTAGTAACGGACTAGCGGGTGGAGAGACCCAGTACTTC
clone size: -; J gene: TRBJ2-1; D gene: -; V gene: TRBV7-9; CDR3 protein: CASSLAGEQFF; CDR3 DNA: TGTGCCAGCAGCTTAGCGGGGGAGCAGTTCTTC
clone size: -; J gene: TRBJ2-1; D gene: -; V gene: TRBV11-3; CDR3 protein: CASSWSPSSYNEQFF; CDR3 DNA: TGTGCCAGCAGCTGGTCGCCCAGCTCCTACAATGAGCAGTTCTTC
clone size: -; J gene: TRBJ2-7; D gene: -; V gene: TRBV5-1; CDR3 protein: CASSTDWGSSYEQYF; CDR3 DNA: TGCGCCAGCAGCACCGACTGGGGGTCCTCCTACGAGCAGTACTTC
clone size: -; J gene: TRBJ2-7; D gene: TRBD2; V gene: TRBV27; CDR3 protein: CASSYTTRTSGRLYEQYF; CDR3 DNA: TGTGCCAGCAGTTATACTACCCGGACTAGCGGGAGACTTTACGAGCAGTACTTC
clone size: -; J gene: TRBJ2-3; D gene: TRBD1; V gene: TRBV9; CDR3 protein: CASSVGAGTGGSAQYF; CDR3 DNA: TGTGCCAGCAGCGTAGGGGCGGGGACAGGGGGGTCGGCGCAGTATTTT
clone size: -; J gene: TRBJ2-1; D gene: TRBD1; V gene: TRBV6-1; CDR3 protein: CASSEGLGGKDEQFF; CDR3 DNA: TGTGCCAGCAGTGAAGGGTTAGGGGGCAAAGATGAGCAGTTCTTC
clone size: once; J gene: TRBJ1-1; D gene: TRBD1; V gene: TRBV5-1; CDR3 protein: CASSVNRGNTEAFF; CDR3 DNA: TGCGCCAGCAGCGTTAACAGGGGAAACACTGAAGCTTTCTTT
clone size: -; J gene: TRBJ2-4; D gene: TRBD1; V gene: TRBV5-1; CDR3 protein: CASSSSTGTGRSIQYF; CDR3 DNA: TGCGCCAGCAGCTCCTCCACCGGGACAGGGAGGAGCATTCAGTACTTC